The 18 T cell receptor beta chains below come from one sample, sequenced in a study of blood T cells in healthy people across ages. Primed by a sample-barcoded 5' primer and a J-beta primer mix, a second PCR proceeded for 7 to 11 cycles. TCRdb re-called the 5' RACE reads with MiXCR, one entry per CDR3 protein. The sample has around 800,000 distinct CDR3 sequences; about 55% are singletons. The sequenced material came from blood. The source is an older man in good health.

The chain employs TRBV12-3 or TRBV12-4 and TRBJ2-3, with TRBD2 as a possible D gene (6 bases). V lost 3 bases and J 5 bases, leaving 18 bases between the germline ends. This CDR3 contains 16 residues. The CDR3 DNA reads as TGTGCCAGCAGTTTCCAACCTAGAGTGGGAGGAGATACGCAGTATTTT. Translation gives CASSFQPRVGGDTQYF.

This clonotype was seen a few times. V usage is TRBV24-1 and J usage is TRBJ2-6; TRBD1 is a possible D gene (5 bases). The CDR3 has 17 residues. Looked up from germline, CDR1 is KGHDR and CDR2 is SFDVKD. V lost 4 bases and J lost 1, with 13 bases in between. CDR3 nucleotide sequence: TGTGCCACCAGTGAGCCCCGGACAAGTTCTGGGGCCAACGTCCTGACTTTC. Translation: CATSEPRTSSGANVLTF.

In DNA form, the CDR3 reads TGCGCCAGCAGCTTGGGACAGCAACTTTCCTACGAGCAGTACTTC. This gives the protein CASSLGQQLSYEQYF. The chain links TRBV5-1 to TRBJ2-7; weak D call: TRBD1 (5 bases). This CDR3 contains 15 residues. In germline, CDR1 is SGHRS, CDR2 YFSETQ. V lost 0 bases to trimming and J lost 1 base, with 11 bases between them.

The chain recombines TRBV7-2 with TRBJ2-3, with TRBD1 matching over 7 bases. After removal of 3 bases from V and 0 bases from J, the junction contained 9 bases not matched to a gene. There are 17 residues in the CDR3. Germline CDR1 SGHTA, CDR2 FQGNSA. CDR3 coding DNA: TGTGCCAGCAGCTTTAGGAGTACAGGGGCCAGCACAGATACGCAGTATTTT. This translates into CASSFRSTGASTDTQYF.

The chain has TRBV7-3 and TRBJ2-7; D remains unclear. There are 14 residues in the CDR3. Germline loops: CDR1 SGHTA, CDR2 FQGTGA. The V end lost 2 bases, the J end lost 0 bases, and 8 bases lay between the germline ends. The CDR3 protein is CASSLGYGSYEQYF. As DNA, the CDR3 is TGTGCCAGCAGCTTAGGGTACGGCTCCTACGAGCAGTACTTC.

V usage is TRBV6-5 and J usage is TRBJ2-3; 7 bases line up with TRBD2. V trimming: 10 bases; J trimming: 1 base; junction bases outside the gene matches: 11. Germline loops: CDR1 MNHEY, CDR2 SVGAGI. There are 15 residues in the CDR3. In DNA form, the CDR3 reads TGTGCCACCCAGAGGCGGGAGACCGGCACAGATACGCAGTATTTT. As protein: CATQRRETGTDTQYF.

The CDR3 DNA sequence: TGTGCCAGCAGCCAAGAGACGGGCACAGATACGCAGTATTTT. Encoded protein: CASSQETGTDTQYF. V usage is TRBV4-2 and J usage is TRBJ2-3; D is unresolved. Trimming shortened V by 0 bases and J by 1 base, and 5 bases separated the two germline ends. Per the germline V gene, CDR1 is LGHNA and CDR2 is YNFKEQ. The CDR3 sequence is 14 residues long.

The J gene is TRBJ2-7, the V gene TRBV7-9, with no clear D. V lost 1 base to trimming and J lost 0 bases, with 7 bases between them. The CDR3 has 14 amino acids. CDR1 and CDR2 from the germline V gene are SEHNR and FQNEAQ (reference sequence). CDR3 nucleotide sequence: TGTGCCAGCAGCTTAGGGCCGGACTCCTACGAGCAGTACTTC. This sequence encodes CASSLGPDSYEQYF.

The V gene is TRBV20-1, the J gene TRBJ1-5, with TRBD1 matching over 7 bases. CDR1 and CDR2 (germline): DFQATT, SNEGSKA (reference sequence). There are 15 residues in the CDR3. The junction had 9 bases not matched to a gene; V was cut back by 0 bases and J by 7 bases. As DNA, the CDR3 is TGCAGTGCTAGAGATCGCAGGGGGGGTAGGCAGCCCCAGCATTTT. Protein: CSARDRRGGRQPQHF.

This clonotype was picked up a small number of times. V usage is TRBV24-1 and J usage is TRBJ2-1; TRBD2 matches at 12 bases. The J call is uncertain, as TRBJ2-7 better fits the DNA end. The CDR3 consists of 14 residues. Germline V lookup: CDR1 KGHDR, CDR2 SFDVKD. CDR3 sequence: CATRTSGIQNEQYF. CDR3 bases: TGTGCCACCCGGACTAGCGGGATCCAGAATGAGCAGTACTTC.

Many counts were recorded for this clonotype. This chain links TRBV11-2 with TRBJ2-1, with 8 bases lining up with TRBD2. With 2 bases clipped from V and 1 base from J, the junction kept 19 bases outside the gene matches. Germline V gene sequence: CDR1 SGHAT, CDR2 FQNNGV. CDR3 size: 21 residues. The CDR3 loop reads CASSLSPGGLAGGSSYNEQFF. DNA of the CDR3: TGTGCCAGCAGCTTATCCCCCGGCGGCTTGGCGGGAGGTAGTTCCTACAATGAGCAGTTCTTC.

V gene TRBV5-1 combines with J gene TRBJ2-2; the match to TRBD1 covers 8 bases. The V gene's germline CDR1 is SGHRS and CDR2 YFSETQ. CDR3 length: 17 residues. V was pared by 4 bases and J by 5 bases, with 13 bases of the junction left unmatched. The CDR3 DNA reads as TGCGCCAGCAGCATTCGGACAGGGCTCACAGTGACCGGGGAGCTGTTTTTT. It codes for CASSIRTGLTVTGELFF.

V gene TRBV18 combines with J gene TRBJ2-7; maybe TRBD1 (7 bases). Germline V gene lookup returns CDR1 KGHSH and CDR2 LQKENI. V dropped 3 bases and J dropped 3 bases, with 18 bases sitting between them. The CDR3 covers 16 residues. CDR3 protein: CASSPFGAGGIYEQYF. The DNA of the CDR3 is TGTGCCAGCTCACCCTTTGGGGCAGGGGGGATCTACGAGCAGTACTTC.

V and J are TRBV3-1 and TRBJ2-3, with 7 bases that match TRBD2. The CDR3 extends over 18 amino acids. Germline lookup yields CDR1 LGHDT and CDR2 YNNKEL (reference sequence). J lost 7 bases, V lost 0 bases, and 16 bases had no gene match. CDR3 loop: CASSQDLRAGNIVHTQYF. In DNA, the CDR3 is TGTGCCAGCAGCCAAGATCTCCGAGCGGGAAATATCGTACATACGCAGTATTTT.

The chain employs TRBV30 and TRBJ1-4, with TRBD1 matching over 10 bases. The CDR3 totals 15 residues. Germline V CDR1 and CDR2: GTSNPN, SVGIG (reference sequence). Unmatched junction bases numbered 9, after V lost 1 base and J lost 10 bases. The CDR3 DNA is TGTGCCTGGAGTGCTTCGGGGACAGGGGCGGGAAAACTGTTTTTT. Protein product: CAWSASGTGAGKLFF.

The V gene is TRBV7-9, the J gene TRBJ2-1, with D unclear. The CDR3 extends over 15 amino acids. Germline V gene sequence: CDR1 SEHNR, CDR2 FQNEAQ (reference sequence). The germline V and J ends were trimmed by 5 bases and 0 bases, with 11 bases remaining between them. The CDR3 DNA sequence: TGTGCCAGCAGCGAGTATTCCTCCTCCTACAATGAGCAGTTCTTC. Its protein is CASSEYSSSYNEQFF. Complete variable domain (other parts from reference TRBV7-9 and TRBJ2-1): DTGVSQNPRHKITKRGQNVTFRCDPISEHNRLYWYRQTLGQGPEFLTYFQNEAQLEKSRLLSDRFSAERPKGSFSTLEIQRTEQGDSAMYLCASSEYSSSYNEQFFGPGTRLTVL.

This chain joins TRBV5-5 and TRBJ1-1; no clear D. The V end was cut by 0 bases, the J end by 7 bases, with 4 bases between. The CDR3 totals 11 residues. CDR1 SGHKS and CDR2 YYEKEE come from the germline V gene (reference sequence). CDR3 in amino acids: CASSLDSEAFF. The CDR3 region has the DNA TGTGCCAGCAGCTTGGACAGTGAAGCTTTCTTT.

This clonotype was seen only a few times. In nucleotides, the CDR3 is TGCAGTGCTAGGGATAGCGGGGGCCCCTCCTACAATGAGCAGTTCTTC. This codes for CSARDSGGPSYNEQFF. V is TRBV20-1 and J is TRBJ2-1; 9 positions match TRBD2. The CDR3 length is 16 residues. V dropped 3 bases and J dropped 0; count of bases not matched to a gene: 6. Germline assignment: CDR1 DFQATT and CDR2 SNEGSKA (reference sequence).